A selection of T cell receptor beta chains follows, all from one sample in a study of neoadjuvant anti-PD-1 for oral cavity cancer. Measured with immunoSEQ multiplex PCR; TCRdb has only the in-frame clones, and not every one. The sample lists 13,000 to 15,000 clones; 65% to 80% were seen once. The sample in question was PBMCs, obtained before nivolumab (anti-PD-1) treatment. The receptor source for this set is a person aged 40 to 85 with oral cavity squamous cell carcinoma. Both conserved end residues are part of each CDR3. A D gene is named only where the DNA matches it firmly. Clone size appears in some rows only: once, few, many, or a class for an expanded clone.

J: TRBJ1-1; length: 14; V: TRBV19; D: NA; size: once; CDR3: CASSIGEGFTEAFF; DNA: TGTGCCAGTAGTATAGGGGAAGGGTTCACTGAAGCTTTCTTT
J: TRBJ2-2; length: 14; V: TRBV29-1; D: NA; size: once; CDR3: CSVEGRPGAGELFF; DNA: TGCAGCGTTGAGGGCAGGCCGGGCGCCGGGGAGCTGTTTTTT
J: TRBJ1-3; length: 15; V: TRBV5-1; D: TRBD1; size: NA; CDR3: CASSSTGKRGDTIYF; DNA: TGCGCCAGCAGCTCGACAGGGAAAAGAGGAGACACCATATATTTT
J: TRBJ2-7; length: 12; V: TRBV30; D: NA; size: NA; CDR3: CAWSPGLAHQYF; DNA: TGTGCCTGGAGTCCGGGATTGGCGCACCAGTACTTC
J: TRBJ1-3; length: 16; V: TRBV11-1; D: TRBD1; size: NA; CDR3: CASSSSGTVSGNTIYF; DNA: TGTGCCAGCAGCTCCTCCGGGACAGTCTCTGGAAACACCATATATTTT
J: TRBJ2-3; length: 17; V: TRBV27; D: NA; size: NA; CDR3: CASSSPLRGSSTDTQYF; DNA: TGTGCCAGCAGTTCCCCCTTGAGGGGTTCTAGCACAGATACGCAGTATTTT
J: TRBJ2-7; length: 12; V: TRBV5-1; D: NA; size: once; CDR3: CASSPQGWEQYF; DNA: TGCGCCAGCAGCCCACAGGGTTGGGAGCAGTACTTC
J: TRBJ2-1; length: 20; V: TRBV19; D: TRBD2; size: NA; CDR3: CASSMLPGLAGGRTFNEQFF; DNA: TGTGCCAGTAGTATGCTCCCGGGACTAGCGGGGGGGCGTACATTCAATGAGCAGTTCTTC
J: TRBJ1-2; length: 12; V: TRBV28; D: NA; size: NA; CDR3: CASSGQNYGYTF; DNA: TGTGCCAGCAGTGGGCAGAACTATGGCTACACCTTC
J: TRBJ2-4; length: 13; V: TRBV28; D: NA; size: NA; CDR3: CASRALGSHIQYF; DNA: TGTGCCAGCAGGGCATTAGGTTCGCACATTCAGTACTTC
J: TRBJ2-7; length: 16; V: TRBV28; D: NA; size: NA; CDR3: CASSPLGWESSYEQYF; DNA: TGTGCCAGCAGTCCCCTCGGTTGGGAAAGCTCCTACGAGCAGTACTTC
J: TRBJ1-5; length: 15; V: TRBV10-3; D: NA; size: NA; CDR3: CAARETERSNQPQHF; DNA: TGTGCCGCCCGAGAAACAGAGAGGAGCAATCAGCCCCAGCATTTT
J: TRBJ2-1; length: 15; V: TRBV5-1; D: NA; size: NA; CDR3: CASSLADGSYNEQFF; DNA: TGCGCCAGCAGCTTGGCCGACGGCTCCTACAATGAGCAGTTCTTC
J: TRBJ1-6; length: 15; V: TRBV10-3; D: NA; size: few; CDR3: CAISETGQSNSPLHF; DNA: TGTGCCATCAGTGAGACAGGACAGAGTAATTCACCCCTCCACTTT
J: TRBJ1-1; length: 14; V: TRBV19; D: NA; size: NA; CDR3: CASRSITGKAEAFF; DNA: TGTGCCAGTCGCTCGATAACAGGGAAGGCTGAAGCTTTCTTT
J: TRBJ2-6; length: 17; V: TRBV7-3; D: NA; size: NA; CDR3: CASSLQGSRSGANVLTF; DNA: TGTGCCAGCAGCTTACAGGGATCCCGCTCTGGGGCCAACGTCCTGACTTTC
J: TRBJ2-6; length: 15; V: TRBV11-2; D: NA; size: NA; CDR3: CATRRPGSGANVLTF; DNA: TGTGCCACCCGACGACCAGGGTCCGGGGCCAACGTCCTGACTTTC
J: TRBJ2-4; length: 12; V: TRBV6-1; D: NA; size: NA; CDR3: CASSEHPNIQYF; DNA: TGTGCCAGCAGTGAACACCCGAACATTCAGTACTTC
J: TRBJ1-6; length: 14; V: TRBV6-1; D: TRBD1; size: NA; CDR3: CASSGGDRGEPLHF; DNA: TGTGCCAGCAGTGGTGGGGACAGGGGGGAACCCCTCCACTTT
J: TRBJ2-1; length: 18; V: TRBV27; D: NA; size: NA; CDR3: CASSSLTSRVPPYNEQFF; DNA: TGTGCCAGCAGTTCGCTGACTAGTCGTGTCCCTCCCTACAATGAGCAGTTCTTC
J: TRBJ2-3; length: 16; V: TRBV5-1; D: TRBD2; size: NA; CDR3: CASSIQSLAVTDTQYF; DNA: TGCGCCAGCAGCATACAGTCACTAGCGGTCACAGATACGCAGTATTTT
J: TRBJ2-7; length: 14; V: TRBV5-5; D: TRBD1; size: once; CDR3: CASSSGGSIYEQYF; DNA: TGTGCCAGCAGCTCAGGGGGCAGCATCTACGAGCAGTACTTC
J: TRBJ2-7; length: 13; V: TRBV19; D: TRBD1; size: few; CDR3: CASSTGTGSEQYF; DNA: TGTGCCAGTAGTACTGGGACAGGGAGCGAGCAGTACTTC
J: TRBJ2-7; length: 13; V: TRBV27; D: NA; size: once; CDR3: CASSLLLGYEQYF; DNA: TGTGCCAGCAGTTTACTACTTGGGTACGAGCAGTACTTC
J: TRBJ1-5; length: 14; V: TRBV6-5; D: NA; size: once; CDR3: CASSPLSGNQPQHF; DNA: TGTGCCAGCAGTCCTCTGTCCGGCAATCAGCCCCAGCATTTT
J: TRBJ2-1; length: 16; V: TRBV5-1; D: TRBD2; size: NA; CDR3: CASSPLLREGNNEQFF; DNA: TGCGCCAGCAGCCCCCTATTGCGGGAGGGAAACAATGAGCAGTTCTTC
J: TRBJ1-5; length: 15; V: TRBV6-1; D: NA; size: NA; CDR3: CASLHGRAGQQPQHF; DNA: TGTGCCAGCCTTCATGGGAGGGCAGGCCAACAACCCCAGCATTTT
J: TRBJ1-2; length: 14; V: TRBV2; D: TRBD1; size: few; CDR3: CASTRGQGNYGYTF; DNA: TGTGCCAGCACCCGAGGACAGGGGAACTATGGCTACACCTTC
J: TRBJ2-3; length: 15; V: TRBV19; D: TRBD2; size: NA; CDR3: CASSTPRTSADTQYF; DNA: TGTGCCAGTAGTACCCCTCGGACTAGCGCAGATACGCAGTATTTT
J: TRBJ2-1; length: 11; V: TRBV30; D: NA; size: NA; CDR3: CAWSLQGEEFF; DNA: TGTGCCTGGAGTTTACAGGGTGAGGAGTTCTTC
J: TRBJ2-2; length: 17; V: TRBV4-1; D: TRBD2; size: few; CDR3: CASSQGTSGPNTGELFF; DNA: TGCGCCAGCAGCCAAGGGACTAGCGGACCGAACACCGGGGAGCTGTTTTTT
J: TRBJ2-7; length: 15; V: TRBV2; D: NA; size: NA; CDR3: CASKVAQPLVYEQYF; DNA: TGTGCCAGCAAGGTGGCCCAGCCCCTCGTCTACGAGCAGTACTTC
J: TRBJ2-1; length: 14; V: TRBV9; D: NA; size: NA; CDR3: CASSPAGMGNEQFF; DNA: TGTGCCAGCAGCCCGGCGGGAATGGGTAATGAGCAGTTCTTC
J: TRBJ2-7; length: 13; V: TRBV15; D: TRBD1; size: NA; CDR3: CATSMNRGYEQYF; DNA: TGTGCCACCAGCATGAACAGGGGGTACGAGCAGTACTTC
J: TRBJ1-4; length: 14; V: TRBV2; D: TRBD1; size: NA; CDR3: CASGPQGANEKLFF; DNA: TGTGCCAGCGGTCCCCAGGGGGCAAATGAAAAACTGTTTTTT
J: TRBJ1-5; length: 15; V: TRBV19; D: NA; size: few; CDR3: CASSTIAGSNQPQHF; DNA: TGTGCCAGTAGTACTATAGCTGGGAGCAATCAGCCCCAGCATTTT
J: TRBJ1-1; length: 13; V: TRBV29-1; D: TRBD1; size: NA; CDR3: CSVVRGRVTEAFF; DNA: TGCAGCGTGGTCAGGGGGCGCGTCACTGAAGCTTTCTTT
J: TRBJ2-5; length: 14; V: TRBV25-1; D: TRBD2; size: NA; CDR3: CASSERLARETQYF; DNA: TGTGCCAGCAGTGAACGACTAGCTCGAGAGACCCAGTACTTC
J: TRBJ2-7; length: 13; V: TRBV10-2; D: NA; size: NA; CDR3: CASSESGPYEQYF; DNA: TGCGCCAGCAGTGAGTCAGGACCCTACGAGCAGTACTTC
J: TRBJ2-7; length: 13; V: TRBV2; D: TRBD1; size: NA; CDR3: CARSRGMAYEQYF; DNA: TGTGCCAGAAGCAGGGGGATGGCCTACGAGCAGTACTTC
J: TRBJ2-4; length: 15; V: TRBV28; D: NA; size: NA; CDR3: CASSPDSLGKNIQYF; DNA: TGTGCCAGCAGCCCGGACAGTTTGGGCAAAAACATTCAGTACTTC
J: TRBJ2-7; length: 13; V: TRBV5-4; D: TRBD1; size: few; CDR3: CASSWGTGGEQYF; DNA: TGTGCCAGCAGCTGGGGGACAGGGGGCGAGCAGTACTTC
J: TRBJ1-1; length: 13; V: TRBV5-5; D: NA; size: NA; CDR3: CASSLDQIGEAFF; DNA: TGTGCCAGCAGCTTGGACCAGATAGGGGAAGCTTTCTTT
J: TRBJ1-1; length: 14; V: TRBV30; D: NA; size: few; CDR3: CAWSVGGTRAEAFF; DNA: TGTGCCTGGAGTGTAGGGGGGACAAGGGCTGAAGCTTTCTTT
J: TRBJ2-1; length: 13; V: TRBV6-5; D: NA; size: NA; CDR3: CASSYGGGGEQFF; DNA: TGTGCCAGCAGTTACGGGGGCGGAGGGGAGCAGTTCTTC
J: TRBJ1-2; length: 15; V: TRBV5-1; D: NA; size: NA; CDR3: CASSLEDGGLEGYTF; DNA: TGCGCCAGCAGCTTGGAGGACGGCGGATTGGAGGGCTACACCTTC
J: TRBJ2-1; length: 15; V: TRBV28; D: TRBD2; size: NA; CDR3: CASSSPGLARDEQFF; DNA: TGTGCCAGCAGTTCACCGGGACTAGCGCGGGATGAGCAGTTCTTC
J: TRBJ1-1; length: 15; V: TRBV5-1; D: NA; size: NA; CDR3: CASGGREGFSTEAFF; DNA: TGCGCCAGCGGTGGGAGAGAGGGGTTTTCCACTGAAGCTTTCTTT
J: TRBJ2-7; length: 16; V: TRBV2; D: TRBD2; size: NA; CDR3: CASKNLRTSDSYEQYF; DNA: TGTGCCAGCAAAAACCTCCGGACTAGCGACTCCTACGAGCAGTACTTC
J: TRBJ2-7; length: 12; V: TRBV30; D: NA; size: NA; CDR3: CAWSGDAYEQYF; DNA: TGTGCCTGGAGTGGGGATGCCTACGAGCAGTACTTC
J: TRBJ1-3; length: 18; V: TRBV10-3; D: NA; size: NA; CDR3: CAISDGGYSPPGGNTIYF; DNA: TGTGCCATCAGTGATGGAGGGTACAGCCCTCCCGGTGGAAACACCATATATTTT
J: TRBJ2-5; length: 14; V: TRBV6-5; D: NA; size: few; CDR3: CASRPPGASETQYF; DNA: TGTGCCAGCAGGCCCCCAGGAGCATCAGAGACCCAGTACTTC
J: TRBJ2-1; length: 14; V: TRBV10-1; D: TRBD1; size: NA; CDR3: CASTPGTGLNRQFF; DNA: TGCGCCAGCACACCCGGGACAGGGTTGAACAGGCAGTTCTTC
J: TRBJ1-5; length: 13; V: TRBV5-1; D: NA; size: NA; CDR3: CASRGELGQPQHF; DNA: TGCGCCAGCAGAGGAGAGTTGGGCCAGCCCCAGCATTTT
J: TRBJ2-5; length: 14; V: TRBV9; D: TRBD1; size: NA; CDR3: CASSPYDRVETQYF; DNA: TGTGCCAGCAGCCCCTACGACAGGGTCGAGACCCAGTACTTC